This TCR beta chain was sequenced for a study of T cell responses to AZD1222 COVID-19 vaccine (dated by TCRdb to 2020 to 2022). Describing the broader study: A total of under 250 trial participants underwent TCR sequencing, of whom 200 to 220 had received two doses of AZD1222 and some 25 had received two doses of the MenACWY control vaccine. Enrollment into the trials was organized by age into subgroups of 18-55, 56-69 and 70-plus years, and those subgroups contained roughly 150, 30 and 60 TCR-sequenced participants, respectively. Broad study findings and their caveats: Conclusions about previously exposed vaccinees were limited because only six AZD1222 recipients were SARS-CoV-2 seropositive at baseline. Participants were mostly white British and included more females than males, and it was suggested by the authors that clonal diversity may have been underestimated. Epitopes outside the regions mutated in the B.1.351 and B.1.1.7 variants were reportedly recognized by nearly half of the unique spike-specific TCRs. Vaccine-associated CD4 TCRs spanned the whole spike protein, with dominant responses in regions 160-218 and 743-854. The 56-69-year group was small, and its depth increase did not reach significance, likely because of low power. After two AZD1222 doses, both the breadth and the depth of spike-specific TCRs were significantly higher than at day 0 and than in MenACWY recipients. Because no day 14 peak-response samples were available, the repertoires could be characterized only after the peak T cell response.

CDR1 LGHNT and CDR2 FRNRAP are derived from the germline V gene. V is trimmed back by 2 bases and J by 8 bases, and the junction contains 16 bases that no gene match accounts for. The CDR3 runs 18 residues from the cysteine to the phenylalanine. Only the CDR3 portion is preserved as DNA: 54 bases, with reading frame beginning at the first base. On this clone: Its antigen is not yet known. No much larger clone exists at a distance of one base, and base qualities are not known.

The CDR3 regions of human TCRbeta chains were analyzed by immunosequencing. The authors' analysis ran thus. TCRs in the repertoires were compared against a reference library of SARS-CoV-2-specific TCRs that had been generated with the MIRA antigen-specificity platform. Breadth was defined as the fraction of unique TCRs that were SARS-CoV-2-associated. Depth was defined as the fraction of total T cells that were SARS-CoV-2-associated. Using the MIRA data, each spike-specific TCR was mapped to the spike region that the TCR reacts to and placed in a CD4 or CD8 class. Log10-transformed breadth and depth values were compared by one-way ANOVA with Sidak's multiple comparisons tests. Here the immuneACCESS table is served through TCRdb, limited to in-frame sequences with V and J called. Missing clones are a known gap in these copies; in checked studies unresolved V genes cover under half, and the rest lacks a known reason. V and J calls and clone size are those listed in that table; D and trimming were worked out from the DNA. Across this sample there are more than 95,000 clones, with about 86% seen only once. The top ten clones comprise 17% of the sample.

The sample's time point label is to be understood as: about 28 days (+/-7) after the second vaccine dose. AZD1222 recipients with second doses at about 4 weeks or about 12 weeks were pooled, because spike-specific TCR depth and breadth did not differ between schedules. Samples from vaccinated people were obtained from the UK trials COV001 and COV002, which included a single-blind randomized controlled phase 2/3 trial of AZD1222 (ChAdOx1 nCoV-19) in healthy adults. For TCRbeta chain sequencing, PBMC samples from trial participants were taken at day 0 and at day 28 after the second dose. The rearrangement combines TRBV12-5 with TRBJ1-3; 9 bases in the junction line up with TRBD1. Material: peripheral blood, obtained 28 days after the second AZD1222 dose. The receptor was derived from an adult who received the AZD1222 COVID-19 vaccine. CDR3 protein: CASGLSTNRDRERYTIYF. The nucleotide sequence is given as TGTGCTAGTGGTTTGTCGACTAACCGGGACAGGGAAAGATACACCATATATTTT.